Each of the 18 T cell receptor beta chains below was sequenced from the same sample in a study of blood T cell repertoires in COVID-19. Profiled with immunoSEQ multiplex PCR; TCRdb holds only in-frame clones, not every one. This table has about 260,000 clones, about 89% appearing once. Material: peripheral blood. The receptors shown here come from a man aged 35-49 years with active or convalescent COVID-19.

The rearrangement links TRBV2 to TRBJ2-5, with D perhaps matching TRBD2 (6 bases). The CDR3 is 13 amino acids. In germline, CDR1 is SNHLY, CDR2 FYNNEI. The CDR3 DNA is TGTGCGAAAGGCCGTTCCGGAGGGGAGACCCAGTACTTC. Translating it yields CAKGRSGGETQYF.

The rearrangement uses TRBV4-1 and TRBJ1-1; no reliable D call. V lost 4 bases and J 7 bases, leaving 10 bases between the germline ends. In germline, CDR1 is MGHRA, CDR2 YSYEKL. This CDR3 is 12 amino acids long. CDR3 bases: TGCGCCAGCAGCCGCTCAGATCTTGAAGCTTTCTTT. It translates to CASSRSDLEAFF.

The count of this clone is one. The rearrangement links TRBV19 to TRBJ1-6; 7 bases are a match to TRBD1. Germline CDR1 LNHDA, CDR2 SQIVND (reference sequence). The CDR3 contains 15 residues. After removal of 6 bases from V and 10 bases from J, the junction contained 12 bases not matched to a gene. The CDR3 DNA sequence: TGTGCCAGTAGAAAAAGACAGGGTTCTGACTCACCCCTCCACTTT. Amino acid sequence: CASRKRQGSDSPLHF.

This chain uses TRBV4-1 with TRBJ2-3, with TRBD2 identical over 12 bases. Trimming took 1 base from V and 4 from J; bases not matched to a gene: 15. The CDR3 is 20 residues long. Looked up from germline, CDR1 is MGHRA and CDR2 is YSYEKL. In DNA, the CDR3 is TGCGCCAGCAGCCAAGTCCTCCGACTAGCGGGGGATGGACGGTCAGATACGCAGTATTTT. Translating it yields CASSQVLRLAGDGRSDTQYF.

The sample holds one count of this clone. The rearrangement uses TRBV9 and TRBJ2-1; tentatively, D is TRBD2 (6 bases). Trimming removed 4 bases from V and 7 bases from J, with 12 bases in between. The CDR3 length is 13 residues. The germline gives CDR1 SGDLS, CDR2 YYNGEE. The CDR3: CASSSRGGNEQFF. In DNA form, the CDR3 reads TGTGCCAGCAGCTCCCGCGGAGGGAATGAGCAGTTCTTC.

J is TRBJ2-7 and V is TRBV3-1 (or the pseudogene TRBV3-2); weak D call: TRBD1 (6 bases). This CDR3 comprises 14 residues. Trimming pared 4 bases from V and 5 bases from J, leaving 15 bases between. Germline V gene sequence: CDR1 LGHDT, CDR2 YNNKEL (reference sequence). DNA for the CDR3: TGTGCCAGCAGCCCCGCGGCAGGGGAACACGAGCAGTACTTC. Its protein product is CASSPAAGEHEQYF.

The J gene is TRBJ1-5, the V gene TRBV7-9; D is unresolved. CDR1 SEHNR and CDR2 FQNEAQ come from the germline V gene (reference sequence). The V end was cut by 4 bases, the J end by 11 bases, with 18 bases between. This CDR3 is 14 amino acids long. In DNA, the CDR3 is TGTGCCAGCAGCTCAGACAAGCCTCAAGTAGCCCAGCATTTT. Translation: CASSSDKPQVAQHF.

The chain couples TRBV27 to TRBJ2-2; possibly TRBD1 for D (5 bases). The CDR3 is made up of 15 amino acids. Trimming pared 6 bases from V and 6 bases from J, leaving 17 bases between. Per germline, CDR1 MNHEY and CDR2 SMNVEV (reference sequence). In DNA, the CDR3 is TGTGCCAGCAGCCAGGGATCGGGCCGCTCCGGGGAGCTGTTTTTT. Protein: CASSQGSGRSGELFF.

CDR3 sequence reads: CASSLSRRTDTQYF. As DNA, the CDR3 is TGTGCCAGCAGCCTGTCGCGTCGGACAGATACGCAGTATTTT. The chain has TRBV5-4 and TRBJ2-3; no definite D call. Trimming stripped 4 bases from V and 3 bases from J, with 12 bases between. Germline-derived CDR1 and CDR2 are SGHNT and YYREEE (reference sequence). The CDR3 is 14 residues long.

The chain combines TRBV6-5 with TRBJ1-6; perhaps TRBD1 as D (5 bases). Germline assignment: CDR1 MNHEY and CDR2 SVGAGI. The V end was cut by 5 bases, the J end by 4 bases, with 9 bases between. The CDR3 has 14 residues. This CDR3 reads CASSRTFYNSPLHF. As DNA, the CDR3 is TGTGCCAGCAGTAGGACATTTTATAATTCACCCCTCCACTTT.

The J gene is TRBJ1-6, the V gene TRBV7-9; unclear D gene. Germline-derived CDR1 and CDR2 are SEHNR and FQNEAQ (reference sequence). V lost 5 bases and J lost 4, with 6 bases in between. CDR3 size: 13 residues. CDR3 protein: CASSTTYNSPLHF. CDR3 nucleotides: TGTGCCAGCAGCACCACATATAATTCACCCCTCCACTTT. Full variable domain (rest looked up from reference TRBV7-9 and TRBJ1-6): DTGVSQNPRHKITKRGQNVTFRCDPISEHNRLYWYRQTLGQGPEFLTYFQNEAQLEKSRLLSDRFSAERPKGSFSTLEIQRTEQGDSAMYLCASSTTYNSPLHFGNGTRLTVT.

The chain carries TRBV18 and TRBJ2-5, with TRBD2 matching 9 bases. J gave up 4 bases and V 5 bases, and 5 bases lay outside the gene matches. Germline CDR1 KGHSH, CDR2 LQKENI. The CDR3 has 14 residues. The CDR3 DNA follows: TGTGCCAGCTCATCGCGGGGGGGAACAGAGACCCAGTACTTC. Translating it yields CASSSRGGTETQYF. The entire variable domain, with the rest obtained from reference TRBV18 and TRBJ2-5, is as follows: NAGVMQNPRHLVRRRGQEARLRCSPMKGHSHVYWYRQLPEEGLKFMVYLQKENIIDESGMPKERFSAEFPKEGPSILRIQQVVRGDSAAYFCASSSRGGTETQYFGPGTRLLVL.

The CDR3 coding sequence is TGTGCCAGCTCATCGACAGGGACGGAGACCCAGTACTTC. Its translation: CASSSTGTETQYF. V and J are TRBV18 and TRBJ2-5, with TRBD1 identical over 7 bases. CDR1 KGHSH and CDR2 LQKENI come from the germline V gene. After removal of 5 bases from V and 5 bases from J, the junction contained 5 bases not matched to a gene. The CDR3 covers 13 residues.

The chain links TRBV9 to TRBJ2-2; no clear D gene. CDR1 is SGDLS and CDR2 is YYNGEE in the germline V gene. Deletions cut 0 bases from V and 5 bases from J, with 8 bases between. The CDR3 length is 14 residues. CDR3: CASSVDASTGELFF. DNA for the CDR3: TGTGCCAGCAGCGTAGACGCGTCAACCGGGGAGCTGTTTTTT.

The chain is built from TRBV3-1 (or the pseudogene TRBV3-2) and TRBJ1-2, with 10 bases identical to TRBD1. The CDR3 is 15 amino acids. V was clipped by 4 bases and J by 7 bases; unmatched bases: 9. Per the germline V gene, CDR1 is LGHDT and CDR2 is YNNKEL (reference sequence). This CDR3 reads CASSPRGQGIRGYTF. CDR3 in DNA: TGTGCCAGCAGCCCTCGGGGACAGGGGATACGTGGCTACACCTTC.

This clone was picked up a small number of times. This chain links TRBV6-5 with TRBJ1-1; D gene unclear. The ends were cut back, 8 bases at V and 0 bases at J, with 10 bases in the middle. Germline V lookup: CDR1 MNHEY, CDR2 SVGAGI. The CDR3 length is 13 residues. CDR3 sequence reads: CASLIELNTEAFF. As DNA, the CDR3 is TGTGCCAGCCTGATAGAGCTGAACACTGAAGCTTTCTTT.

This clone has only a few counts. The V call is TRBV6-4, the J call TRBJ1-1; D might be TRBD1 (5 bases). CDR1 is MRHNA, CDR2 SNTAGT, per germline. V was pared by 0 bases and J by 1 base, with 15 bases between. The length of the CDR3 is 17 residues. This chain's CDR3 is CASSDSVGGRRNTEAFF. The CDR3 nucleotides are TGTGCCAGCAGTGACTCTGTGGGGGGAAGACGGAACACTGAAGCTTTCTTT.

This sequence joins TRBV7-2 and TRBJ2-1; D ambiguous. V dropped 1 base and J dropped 10 bases, with 8 bases sitting between them. The CDR3 covers 12 residues. The germline gives CDR1 SGHTA, CDR2 FQGNSA. The CDR3 reads CASSLDGGEQFF. CDR3 nucleotides: TGTGCCAGCAGCTTAGACGGCGGCGAGCAGTTCTTC.